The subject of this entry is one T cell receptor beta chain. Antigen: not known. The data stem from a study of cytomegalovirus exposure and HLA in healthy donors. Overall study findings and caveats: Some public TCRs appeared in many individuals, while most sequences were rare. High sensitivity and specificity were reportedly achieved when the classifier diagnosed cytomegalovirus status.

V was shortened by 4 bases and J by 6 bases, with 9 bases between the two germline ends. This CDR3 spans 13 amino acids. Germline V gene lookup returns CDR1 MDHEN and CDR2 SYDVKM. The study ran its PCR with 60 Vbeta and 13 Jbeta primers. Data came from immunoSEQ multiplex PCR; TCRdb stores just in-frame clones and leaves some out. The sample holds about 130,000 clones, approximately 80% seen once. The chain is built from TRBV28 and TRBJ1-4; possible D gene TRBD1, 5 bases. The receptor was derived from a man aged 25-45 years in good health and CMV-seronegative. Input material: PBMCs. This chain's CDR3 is CASSWGLDEKLFF. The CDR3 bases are TGTGCCAGCAGTTGGGGCTTGGATGAAAAACTGTTTTTT.